This T cell receptor (beta chain) was sequenced in a study of blood T cell repertoires in COVID-19. For the study at large: Samples of COVID-19 (acute and convalescent) were obtained from the United States, Italy and Spain. The analysed material was cDNA or gDNA that came from T cells, B-cell-depleted T cells, or PBMCs.

In the original workflow: Reference gene primer amplification yielded estimated nucleated cell counts. Produced via immunoSEQ multiplex PCR; TCRdb's table is partial and in-frame only. V, J and clone size reflect that table, while D and trimming were determined from the DNA. The repertoire consists of over 50,000 clones, with under 90% occurring once and the leading ten covering about 2.4%. This CDR3 has 16 amino acids. The ends lost 5 bases at V and 7 bases at J; junction bases unmatched: 12. Germline V gene data show CDR1 as SGHTA and CDR2 as FQGTGA. Sequencing was done on a sample of peripheral blood. This chain joins TRBV7-3 and TRBJ2-2; the match to TRBD1 covers 8 bases. The source of this sequence is a man in his fifties with acute or convalescent COVID-19. The DNA for the CDR3 is TGTGCCAGCAGCCGTGGACAGGGAGGAGAGGGCGGGGAGCTGTTTTTT. This gives the protein CASSRGQGGEGGELFF.